This paragraph reports one T cell receptor beta chain. It has no known antigen specificity. Base-call qualities are not available, and no considerably larger clone is one nucleotide away. The sample originates from a study of cytomegalovirus exposure and HLA in healthy donors (TCRdb year 2017). Context from the whole study: According to a later analysis, one platform produced both the 110 or so validation repertoires and the 670 or so repertoires of the first cohort. The study was designed to test whether signatures of past pathogen exposure could be identified by cataloging public T cell receptors. A separate validation cohort of 100 to 150 different subjects was used in addition to the approximately 700-subject first cohort. High-throughput TCR immunosequencing, statistical association of individual TCRs with disease status, and machine learning were combined to predict cytomegalovirus infection status.

The library was generated by the immunoSEQ multiplex PCR assay. The source study handled its data this way. A statistical classification framework was developed to diagnose cytomegalovirus status using the catalog of TCR beta chain sequences. Held by TCRdb, this immuneACCESS table contains in-frame sequences only and omits some clones. Under half of the omission traces to an unresolved V gene where checked; the cause of the rest is unknown. D and trimming were read from the DNA, whereas the V and J calls and clone size are those reported in that table. The sample table records about 70,000 clones; nearly 95% of these occur just once. The top ten clones comprise around 1.5% of the sample. V drops 5 bases and J drops 7 bases, leaving 14 bases in between. The CDR3 holds 14 amino acids from the cysteine to the phenylalanine. Just CDR3 DNA is preserved here, 42 bases in frame from base 1. As encoded in the germline V gene, CDR1 is SGHAT while CDR2 is FQNNGV.

What the work shows at the level of the full study, not this receptor alone: In vitro tests confirmed that three of the cytomegalovirus-associated TCR beta chains recognize cytomegalovirus antigens. Cytomegalovirus status was reported to be diagnosed by the classifier with high specificity and sensitivity in both the original and validation cohorts. The authors suggested that the approach could potentially be generalized to other disease states and immunological phenotypes. A later analysis found that TCRs clustered in the first cohort also tended to co-occur in the approximately 120 validation repertoires, with approximately 94% of cluster scores above 0. Across donors, most TCR sequences were observed very rarely, whereas some public TCRs were present in many individuals. The study gave a list of around 170 TCR beta chains associated with cytomegalovirus. A later analysis had no HLA typing for the validation cohort, so co-occurrence there was scored across all 110 or so repertoires.

Separate from the roughly 700-subject first cohort, the validation cohort of 120 subjects was the group to which the donors belonged. The receptor chain draws on TRBV11-2 and TRBJ2-2; the best D guess is TRBD2, with 6 bases matching. This clonotype originated in a man in his late teens or twenties in good health and CMV-seropositive. The source material was PBMCs. The CDR3: CASSPSGTGGELFF. The DNA sequence is TGTGCCAGCAGCCCATCCGGGACTGGCGGGGAGCTGTTTTTT.